The entry below gives a single T cell receptor beta chain sequence along with its context. What it recognizes is unknown. As every portion of the isolated RNA was reverse transcribed, the sequencing read expressed TCRB transcripts. Naive, central memory and regulatory T cell samples averaged approximately 3.8 million reads. Profiling relied on immunoSEQ multiplex PCR, and the TCRdb table lists in-frame clones only, not all of them. The repertoire holds some 900,000 clones, with under 20% as singletons. Via the markers CD45RO/CCR7/CD25/CD127/CD95/CD27, stem cell-like memory, regulatory, central memory and naive CD4+ cells were sorted. This entry is derived from a study of beta chain features in type 1 diabetes. For the study at large: Patients and healthy donors were similar in age, gender and cell yields.

General study results and limits: Patients' naive, central memory and regulatory TCRB repertoires appeared more alike than those of healthy donors.

CDR3 length: 12 amino acids. The V gene lost 7 bases and the J gene lost 8 bases, with 12 bases spanning the gap. From germline, CDR1 is LNHDA and CDR2 SQIVND (reference sequence). Sequencing was carried out using naive CD4+ T cells from blood. This sequence was found in a woman between 18 and 29 years old in good health. The chain employs TRBV19 and TRBJ1-5, with D unresolved. CDR3 residues: CASNGRLEPQHF. CDR3 in DNA: TGTGCCAGTAATGGCCGACTCGAGCCCCAGCATTTT.